This T cell receptor (beta chain) was captured by sequencing in a study of cytomegalovirus exposure and HLA in healthy donors. Germline values: CDR1 SGHTA, CDR2 FQGNSA. The CDR3 is 16 amino acids. The V segment lost 2 bases and the J segment 6 bases; nucleotides outside the gene matches: 3. This clone was counted once. Other nucleotide sequences in the sample specify the same CDR3. It was with 60 Vbeta and 13 Jbeta primers that the PCR ran. Sequencing was performed with immunoSEQ multiplex PCR; in TCRdb, only in-frame clones are kept and a portion is missing. The sample records about 120,000 clones, approximately 80% being singletons.

The rearrangement joins TRBV7-2 to TRBJ2-2, with TRBD2 matching over 13 bases. The sequenced material came from PBMCs. This sequence was found in a woman between 40 and 50 years old in good health and CMV-seronegative. The CDR3 DNA reads as TGTGCCAGCAGCTTAACTAGCGGGAGGGCATCCGGGGAGCTGTTTTTT. Its translation is CASSLTSGRASGELFF.